The 12 T cell receptor beta chains below all came from one sample that was sequenced in a study of shared clonotypes between healthy human individuals. Only in-frame clones appear in the TCRdb table, and some are missing; sequencing was by immunoSEQ multiplex PCR. The data show millions of clones, roughly 94% seen once. The source material was naive CD4+ T cells sorted from blood. Stated subset: CD45RA+ positively selected. The receptors stem from a man younger than 35 in good health.

The V and J genes are TRBV4-2 and TRBJ2-3; D not resolved. Per germline, CDR1 LGHNA and CDR2 YNFKEQ. The CDR3 is made up of 16 amino acids. V gave up 4 bases and J gave up 0 bases, with 14 bases separating them. The CDR3 DNA follows: TGTGCCAGCAGCCTAGAGGTCCTCACTAGCACAGATACGCAGTATTTT. Translated, it gives CASSLEVLTSTDTQYF.

The chain links TRBV6-5 to TRBJ2-7; D is possibly TRBD2 (5 bases). Germline V gives CDR1 MNHEY, CDR2 SVGAGI. CDR3 length: 16 amino acids. Trimming shortened V by 0 bases and J by 0 bases, and 12 bases separated the two germline ends. The CDR3 loop is CASSYSGVLSSYEQYF. In nucleotides, the CDR3 is TGTGCCAGCAGTTACTCCGGGGTCTTGTCCTCCTACGAGCAGTACTTC.

This sequence joins TRBV7-9 and TRBJ1-3, with unresolved D. The V end was cut by 2 bases, the J end by 8 bases, with 13 bases between. CDR3 length: 14 amino acids. From germline, CDR1 is SEHNR and CDR2 FQNEAQ (reference sequence). The CDR3 coding sequence is TGTGCCAGCAGCTTAAGCCAAACGGTGGACACCATATATTTT. As protein: CASSLSQTVDTIYF.

Points on this clone: This sample also contains other DNA sequences that code for the same CDR3. This chain links TRBV29-1 with TRBJ2-1, with a weak D call TRBD2 (5 bases). Trimming cost V 4 bases and J 4 bases, with 5 bases left between them. Germline loops: CDR1 SQVTM, CDR2 ANQGSEA. The CDR3 is 11 residues long. The DNA for the CDR3 is TGCAGCGTTGGAGGGTACAATGAGCAGTTCTTC. Its translation: CSVGGYNEQFF.

V gene TRBV5-4 combines with J gene TRBJ2-3; a weak D match, TRBD1 (5 bases). V lost 4 bases and J 3 bases, leaving 9 bases between the germline ends. The CDR3 extends over 13 amino acids. The V gene's germline CDR1 is SGHNT and CDR2 YYREEE (reference sequence). CDR3 in DNA: TGTGCCAGCAGCACCTCAGGGACAGATACGCAGTATTTT. Translated: CASSTSGTDTQYF.

The V gene is TRBV11-2, the J gene TRBJ1-4, with TRBD1 as a possible D gene (5 bases). V lost 1 base, J lost 7 bases, and 13 bases lay in between. Germline V CDR1 and CDR2: SGHAT, FQNNGV. This CDR3 region has 15 residues. CDR3 loop: CASSLGGENSEKLFF. In nucleotides, the CDR3 is TGTGCCAGCAGCTTAGGGGGGGAAAATTCTGAAAAACTGTTTTTT.

The chain joins TRBV11-3 to TRBJ1-1; 10 bases align to TRBD1. V gave up 5 bases and J gave up 1 base; unmatched junction bases: 7. The CDR3 spans 16 residues. Germline values: CDR1 SGHNT, CDR2 YENEEA. This chain's CDR3 is CASSRRDRGRNTEAFF. The CDR3 DNA reads as TGTGCCAGCAGCAGGCGGGACAGGGGAAGGAACACTGAAGCTTTCTTT.

This rearrangement joins TRBV10-3 to TRBJ2-1; TRBD1 might be the D (6 bases). The CDR3 consists of 12 residues. Germline assignment: CDR1 ENHRY and CDR2 SYGVKD. V was pared by 7 bases and J by 8 bases, with 12 bases between. CDR3 bases: TGTGCCATCACTACAGGGTTAGATGAGCAGTTCTTC. This codes for CAITTGLDEQFF.

On this clone: This same CDR3 is encoded by further DNA sequences in the sample. The rearrangement joins TRBV5-1 to TRBJ2-7; 9 bases align to TRBD1. The germline V gene encodes CDR1 SGHRS and CDR2 YFSETQ. This CDR3 is built from 14 residues. V was pared by 1 base and J by 3 bases, with 2 bases of the junction left unmatched. The CDR3 protein is CASSLRQGGYEQYF. CDR3 in DNA: TGCGCCAGCAGCTTGCGACAGGGGGGCTACGAGCAGTACTTC.

The chain combines TRBV2 with TRBJ1-4, with unresolved D. This CDR3 is built from 13 residues. Germline values: CDR1 SNHLY, CDR2 FYNNEI. Trimming removed 8 bases at V and 3 bases at J, with 10 bases between. CDR3 nucleotide sequence: TGTGCCAGCTCTTATGTCCCTAATGAAAAACTGTTTTTT. Translating gives CASSYVPNEKLFF.

The chain joins TRBV27 to TRBJ1-6; D might be TRBD1 (6 bases). The CDR3 has 16 amino acids. The V gene lost 2 bases and the J gene lost 5 bases, with 13 bases spanning the gap. Germline assignment: CDR1 MNHEY and CDR2 SMNVEV (reference sequence). The CDR3 nucleotides read TGTGCCAGCAGTTTAAGCCGGACAGCCCATAATTCACCCCTCCACTTT. Encoded protein: CASSLSRTAHNSPLHF.

Worth noting for this clone: In the same sample, other DNA sequences code for this CDR3. This rearrangement joins TRBV7-9 to TRBJ2-7; D not resolved. Trimming stripped 5 bases from V and 4 bases from J, with 6 bases between. This CDR3 has 11 amino acids. Germline-derived CDR1 and CDR2 are SEHNR and FQNEAQ (reference sequence). In DNA form, the CDR3 reads TGTGCCAGCAGCCCCCAATACGAGCAGTACTTC. It translates to CASSPQYEQYF.